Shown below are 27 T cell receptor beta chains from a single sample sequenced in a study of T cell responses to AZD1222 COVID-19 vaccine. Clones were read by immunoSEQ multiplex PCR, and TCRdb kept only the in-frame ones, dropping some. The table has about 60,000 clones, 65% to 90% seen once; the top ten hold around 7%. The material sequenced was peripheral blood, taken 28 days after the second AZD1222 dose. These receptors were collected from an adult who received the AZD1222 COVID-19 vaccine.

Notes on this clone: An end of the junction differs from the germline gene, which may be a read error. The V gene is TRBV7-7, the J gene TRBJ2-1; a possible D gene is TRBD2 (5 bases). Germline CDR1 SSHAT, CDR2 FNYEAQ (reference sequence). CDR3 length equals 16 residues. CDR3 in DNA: TGTGCTAGCAGCCCCCATCCCAGCGGTTCCTACAATGAGCAGTTCTTC. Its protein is CASSPHPSGSYNEQFF. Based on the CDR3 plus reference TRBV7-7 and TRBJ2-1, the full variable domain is GAGVSQSPRYKVTKRGQDVTLRCDPISSHATLYWYQQALGQGPEFLTYFNYEAQPDKSGLPSDRFSAERPEGSISTLTIQRTEQRDSAMYRCASSPHPSGSYNEQFFGPGTRLTVL.

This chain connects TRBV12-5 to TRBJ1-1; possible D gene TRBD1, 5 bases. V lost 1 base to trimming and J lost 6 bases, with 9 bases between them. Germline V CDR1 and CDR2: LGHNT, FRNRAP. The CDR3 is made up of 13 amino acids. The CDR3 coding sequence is TGTGCTAGTGGTTTGGCAGGGCTGGCTGAAGCTTTCTTT. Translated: CASGLAGLAEAFF.

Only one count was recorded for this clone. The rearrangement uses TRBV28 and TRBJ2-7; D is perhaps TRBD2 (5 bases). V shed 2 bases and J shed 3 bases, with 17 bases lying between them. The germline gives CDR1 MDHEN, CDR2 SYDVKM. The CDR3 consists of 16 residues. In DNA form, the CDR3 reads TGTGCCAGCAGTTTAGGAGGTGGGAGCTCGATCTACGAGCAGTACTTC. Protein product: CASSLGGGSSIYEQYF.

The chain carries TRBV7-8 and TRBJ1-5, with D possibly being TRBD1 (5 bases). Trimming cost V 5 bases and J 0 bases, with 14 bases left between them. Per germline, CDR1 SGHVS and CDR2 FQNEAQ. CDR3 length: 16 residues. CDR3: CASSQRTRISNQPQHF. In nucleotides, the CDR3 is TGTGCCAGCAGCCAACGGACACGGATTAGCAATCAGCCCCAGCATTTT.

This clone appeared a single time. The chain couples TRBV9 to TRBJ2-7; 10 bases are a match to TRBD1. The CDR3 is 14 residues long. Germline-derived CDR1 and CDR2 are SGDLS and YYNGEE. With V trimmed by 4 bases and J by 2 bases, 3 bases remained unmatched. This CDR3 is CASSTGQGTYEQYF. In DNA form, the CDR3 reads TGTGCCAGCAGCACGGGACAGGGGACCTACGAGCAGTACTTC.

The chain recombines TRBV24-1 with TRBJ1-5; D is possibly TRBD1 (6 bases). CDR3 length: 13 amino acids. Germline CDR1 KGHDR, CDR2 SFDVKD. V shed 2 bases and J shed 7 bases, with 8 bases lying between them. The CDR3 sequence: CATSDSGGQPQHF. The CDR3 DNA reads TGTGCCACCAGTGATTCCGGGGGCCAGCCCCAGCATTTT.

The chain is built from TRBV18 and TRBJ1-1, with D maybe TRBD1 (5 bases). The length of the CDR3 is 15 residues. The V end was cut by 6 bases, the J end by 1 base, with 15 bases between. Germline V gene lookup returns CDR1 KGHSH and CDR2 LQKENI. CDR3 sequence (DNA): TGTGCCAGCTCGCCTCCAGGGTCACCGAACACTGAAGCTTTCTTT. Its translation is CASSPPGSPNTEAFF.

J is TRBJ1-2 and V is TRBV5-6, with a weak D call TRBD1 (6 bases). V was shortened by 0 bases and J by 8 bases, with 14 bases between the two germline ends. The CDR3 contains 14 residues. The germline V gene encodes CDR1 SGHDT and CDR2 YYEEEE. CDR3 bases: TGTGCCAGCAGCTTGGTTGGGGGCCAGAGAGGCTACACCTTC. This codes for CASSLVGGQRGYTF.

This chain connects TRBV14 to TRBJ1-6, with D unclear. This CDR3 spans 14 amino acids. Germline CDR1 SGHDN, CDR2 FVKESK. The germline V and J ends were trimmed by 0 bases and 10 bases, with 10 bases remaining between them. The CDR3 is CASSQDPAWSPLHF. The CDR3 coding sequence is TGTGCCAGCAGCCAAGATCCAGCCTGGTCACCCCTCCACTTT.

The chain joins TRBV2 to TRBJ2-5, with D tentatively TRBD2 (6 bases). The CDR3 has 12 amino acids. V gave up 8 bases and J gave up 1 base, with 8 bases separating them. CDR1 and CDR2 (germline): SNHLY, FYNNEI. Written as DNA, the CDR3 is TGTGCCAGCGGGGAGGTCCAAGAGACCCAGTACTTC. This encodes CASGEVQETQYF.

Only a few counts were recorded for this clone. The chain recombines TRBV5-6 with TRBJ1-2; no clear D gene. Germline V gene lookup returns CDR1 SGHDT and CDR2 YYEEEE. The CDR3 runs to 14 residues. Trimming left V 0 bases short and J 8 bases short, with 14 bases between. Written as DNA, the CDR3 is TGTGCCAGCAGCTTGGCAGGAGCCGATCAAGGCTACACCTTC. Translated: CASSLAGADQGYTF.

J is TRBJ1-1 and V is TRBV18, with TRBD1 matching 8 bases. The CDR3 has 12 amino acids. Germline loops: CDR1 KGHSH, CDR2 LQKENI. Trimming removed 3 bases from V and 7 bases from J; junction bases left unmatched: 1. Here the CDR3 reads CASSPGTGEAFF. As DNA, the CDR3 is TGTGCCAGCTCACCGGGGACAGGTGAAGCTTTCTTT.

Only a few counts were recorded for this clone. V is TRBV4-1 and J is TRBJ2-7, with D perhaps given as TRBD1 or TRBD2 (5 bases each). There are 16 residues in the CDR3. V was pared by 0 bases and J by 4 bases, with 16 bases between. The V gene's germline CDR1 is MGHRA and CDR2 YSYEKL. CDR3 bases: TGCGCCAGCAGCCAAGATCAAGGGGCAGGGACGTACGAGCAGTACTTC. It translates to CASSQDQGAGTYEQYF.

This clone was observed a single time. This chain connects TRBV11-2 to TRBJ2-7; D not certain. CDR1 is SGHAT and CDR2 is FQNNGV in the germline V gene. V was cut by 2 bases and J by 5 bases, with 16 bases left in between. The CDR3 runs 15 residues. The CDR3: CASSLSTPFRDEQYF. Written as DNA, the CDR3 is TGTGCCAGCAGCTTAAGTACACCGTTTAGAGACGAGCAGTACTTC.

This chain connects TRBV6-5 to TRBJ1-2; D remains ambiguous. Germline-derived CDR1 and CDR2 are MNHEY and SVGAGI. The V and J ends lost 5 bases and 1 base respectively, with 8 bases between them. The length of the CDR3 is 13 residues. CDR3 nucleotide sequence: TGTGCCAGCAGTCGGGAGGTTAACTATGGCTACACCTTC. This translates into CASSREVNYGYTF.

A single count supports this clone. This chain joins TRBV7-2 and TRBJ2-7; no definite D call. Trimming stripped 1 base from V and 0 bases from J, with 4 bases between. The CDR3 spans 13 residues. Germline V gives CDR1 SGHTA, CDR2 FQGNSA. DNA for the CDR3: TGTGCCAGCAGCTTAGACGCCTCCTACGAGCAGTACTTC. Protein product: CASSLDASYEQYF.

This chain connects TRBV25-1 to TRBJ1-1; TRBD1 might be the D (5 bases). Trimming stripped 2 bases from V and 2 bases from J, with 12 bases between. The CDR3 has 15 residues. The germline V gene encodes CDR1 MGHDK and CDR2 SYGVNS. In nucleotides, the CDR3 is TGTGCCAGCAGTGAAGTGGGGCTGTTAAACACTGAAGCTTTCTTT. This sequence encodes CASSEVGLLNTEAFF.

The CDR3 nucleotides are TGTGCCAGCAGTTACTCGAACAAGGGAAACACTGAAGCTTTCTTT. This codes for CASSYSNKGNTEAFF. The chain recombines TRBV6-2 or TRBV6-3 with TRBJ1-1, with D unresolved. Trimming shortened V by 0 bases and J by 2 bases, and 10 bases separated the two germline ends. The CDR3 sequence is 15 residues long. CDR1 is MNHEY and CDR2 is SVGEGT in the germline V gene.

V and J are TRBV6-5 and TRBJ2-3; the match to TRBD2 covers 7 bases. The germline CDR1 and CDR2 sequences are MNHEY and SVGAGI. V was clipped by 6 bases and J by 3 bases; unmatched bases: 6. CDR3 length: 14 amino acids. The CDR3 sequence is CASSLAGSTDTQYF. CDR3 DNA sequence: TGTGCCAGCAGCTTAGCGGGTAGTACAGATACGCAGTATTTT.

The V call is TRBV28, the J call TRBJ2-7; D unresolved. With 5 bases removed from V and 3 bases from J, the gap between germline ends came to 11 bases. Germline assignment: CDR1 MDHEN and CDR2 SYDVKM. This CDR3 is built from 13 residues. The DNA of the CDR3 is TGTGCCAGCAGTCCCCCTGACATCTACGAGCAGTACTTC. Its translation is CASSPPDIYEQYF.

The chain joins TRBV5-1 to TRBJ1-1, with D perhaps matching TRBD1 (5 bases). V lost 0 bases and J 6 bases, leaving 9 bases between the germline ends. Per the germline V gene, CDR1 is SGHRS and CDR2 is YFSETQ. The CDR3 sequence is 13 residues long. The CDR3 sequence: CASSLAGGAEAFF. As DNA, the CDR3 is TGCGCCAGCAGCTTGGCCGGGGGGGCTGAAGCTTTCTTT.

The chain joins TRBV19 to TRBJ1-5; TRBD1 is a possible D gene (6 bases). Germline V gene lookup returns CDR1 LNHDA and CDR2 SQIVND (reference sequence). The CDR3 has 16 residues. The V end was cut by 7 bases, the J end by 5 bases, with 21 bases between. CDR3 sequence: CASIPQGGGFHQPQHF. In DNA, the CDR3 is TGTGCCAGTATCCCACAGGGTGGGGGGTTTCATCAGCCCCAGCATTTT.

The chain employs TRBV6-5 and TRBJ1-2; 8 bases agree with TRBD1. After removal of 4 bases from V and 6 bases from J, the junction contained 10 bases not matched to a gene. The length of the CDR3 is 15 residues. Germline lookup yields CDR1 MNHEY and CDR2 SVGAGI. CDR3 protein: CASSFKTTGEDGYTF. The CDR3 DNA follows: TGTGCCAGCAGTTTCAAAACGACAGGGGAGGATGGCTACACCTTC.

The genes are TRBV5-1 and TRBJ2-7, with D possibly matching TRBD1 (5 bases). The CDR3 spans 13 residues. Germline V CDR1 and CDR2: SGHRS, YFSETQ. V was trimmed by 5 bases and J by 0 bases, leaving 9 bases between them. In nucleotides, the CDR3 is TGCGCCAGCAGAGACAGCCGCTCCTACGAGCAGTACTTC. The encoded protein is CASRDSRSYEQYF.

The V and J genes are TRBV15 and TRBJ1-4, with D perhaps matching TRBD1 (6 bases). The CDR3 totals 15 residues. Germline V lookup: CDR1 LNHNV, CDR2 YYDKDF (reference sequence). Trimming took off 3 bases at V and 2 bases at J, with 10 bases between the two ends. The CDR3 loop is CATSSTGSTNEKLFF. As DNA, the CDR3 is TGTGCCACCAGCAGTACAGGGAGCACTAATGAAAAACTGTTTTTT. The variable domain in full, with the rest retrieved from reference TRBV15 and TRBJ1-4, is DAMVIQNPRYQVTQFGKPVTLSCSQTLNHNVMYWYQQKSSQAPKLLFHYYDKDFNNEADTPDNFQSRRPNTSFCFLDIRSPGLGDTAMYLCATSSTGSTNEKLFFGSGTQLSVL.

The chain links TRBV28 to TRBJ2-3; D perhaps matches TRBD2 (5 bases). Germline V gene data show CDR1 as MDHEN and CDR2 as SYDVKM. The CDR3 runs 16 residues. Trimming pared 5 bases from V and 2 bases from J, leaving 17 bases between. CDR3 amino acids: CASSPTTVSTTDTQYF. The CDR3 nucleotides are TGTGCCAGCAGTCCGACTACGGTTTCCACCACAGATACGCAGTATTTT.

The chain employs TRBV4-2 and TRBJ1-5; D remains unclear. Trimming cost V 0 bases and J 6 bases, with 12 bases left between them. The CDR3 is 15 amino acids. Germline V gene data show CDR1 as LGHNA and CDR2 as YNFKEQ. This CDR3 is CASSQDLEERQPQHF. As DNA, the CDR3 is TGTGCCAGCAGCCAAGATCTAGAAGAGCGTCAGCCCCAGCATTTT.